Shown below are 9 T cell receptor beta chains from a single sample sequenced in a study of response to subunit inactivated influenza vaccine (dated by TCRdb to between 2018 and 2020). Libraries were prepared through RT-PCR. Sequencing was performed on an Illumina HiSeq 2500. TCRdb reworked the public reads: Q25 trimming with fastp, MiXCR clone assembly, productive beta chains retained. When rows share a CDR3 protein, they turn into one entry using the most common DNA and genes. Across this sample there are around 790,000 distinct CDR3 sequences, with 20% to 25% seen only once. 10% of the sample is taken by the ten largest. The sample in question was PBMCs from blood, obtained 5 to 6 days after vaccination. The receptors originated from a man aged 45 to 65 who received an inactivated influenza vaccine. Donor details come from another sample of the same person, matched by shared clones.

J is TRBJ1-1 and V is TRBV2, with a weak D call TRBD1 (5 bases). Trimming pared 3 bases from V and 4 bases from J, leaving 15 bases between. Germline loops: CDR1 SNHLY, CDR2 FYNNEI. This CDR3 is built from 15 residues. The CDR3 protein is CASSERGARVTEAFF. The CDR3 nucleotides read TGTGCCAGCAGTGAGAGGGGAGCCCGGGTCACTGAAGCTTTCTTT.

The chain recombines TRBV7-2 with TRBJ2-7; D might be TRBD1 or TRBD2, each matching 6 bases. Trimming left V 3 bases short and J 1 base short, with 10 bases between. CDR3 size: 14 residues. Germline assignment: CDR1 SGHTA and CDR2 FQGNSA. The CDR3 sequence: CASSFRGPSYEQYF. The DNA of the CDR3 is TGTGCCAGCAGCTTCCGGGGGCCTTCCTACGAGCAGTACTTC.

CDR3 coding DNA: TGTGCCAGCAGCCAAGGGTCTGGGGACCAGTTCTTC. The encoded protein is CASSQGSGDQFF. The rearrangement joins TRBV7-9 to TRBJ2-1; D may be TRBD1 or TRBD2 (5 bases each). V was shortened by 5 bases and J by 13 bases, with 15 bases between the two germline ends. The CDR3 loop spans 12 amino acids. From germline, CDR1 is SEHNR and CDR2 FQNEAQ (reference sequence).

This clonotype was found a few times. This sequence joins TRBV20-1 and TRBJ2-7, with D unclear. Between the trimmed V and J ends, which lost 3 bases and 2 bases, there was a span of 17 bases. CDR3 length: 15 amino acids. The germline V gene has CDR1 DFQATT and CDR2 SNEGSKA (reference sequence). The CDR3 DNA is TGCAGTGCTAGTCCCAGGTCTAGGAGAACCTACGAGCAGTACTTC. It is translated as CSASPRSRRTYEQYF.

The chain couples TRBV18 to TRBJ2-7; 11 nucleotides agree with TRBD1. The CDR3 length is 17 residues. Germline values: CDR1 KGHSH, CDR2 LQKENI. V trimming: 3 bases; J trimming: 2 bases; junction bases outside the gene matches: 9. CDR3 region: CASSPGRDRGYPYEQYF. The CDR3 DNA follows: TGTGCCAGCTCACCTGGGAGGGACAGGGGGTACCCCTACGAGCAGTACTTC.

The chain is built from TRBV2 and TRBJ1-1; D may be TRBD1 (5 bases). V was clipped by 6 bases and J by 6 bases, with 14 bases between them. CDR3 length equals 13 residues. The germline V gene has CDR1 SNHLY and CDR2 FYNNEI. The DNA for the CDR3 is TGTGCCAGCAGATCCGGGACGATGGCTGAAGCTTTCTTT. Translated, it gives CASRSGTMAEAFF.

The chain combines TRBV3-1 with TRBJ2-1; 11 bases are a match to TRBD2. The J segment lost 7 bases and the V segment lost 0 bases, leaving 5 bases of the junction unmatched. CDR1 LGHDT and CDR2 YNNKEL come from the germline V gene (reference sequence). The CDR3 runs 16 residues. The DNA for the CDR3 is TGTGCCAGCAGCCAAGAGGGGGGACTAGCGGTGAATGAGCAGTTCTTC. Amino acid sequence: CASSQEGGLAVNEQFF.

This sequence joins TRBV6-1 and TRBJ2-3; D not certain. This CDR3 contains 14 residues. V shed 0 bases and J shed 5 bases, with 9 bases lying between them. Germline CDR1 MNHNS, CDR2 SASEGT. The chain's CDR3 is CASSEAYRRDTQYF. The DNA for the CDR3 is TGTGCCAGCAGTGAAGCTTACCGAAGAGATACGCAGTATTTT.

V and J are TRBV20-1 and TRBJ2-1; D uncertain. This CDR3 spans 11 amino acids. The germline V gene has CDR1 DFQATT and CDR2 SNEGSKA (reference sequence). Trimming cost V 3 bases and J 7 bases, with 7 bases left between them. The CDR3 spells CSARVVNEQFF. The CDR3 nucleotides are TGCAGTGCTAGGGTGGTGAATGAGCAGTTCTTC.